What follows are 27 T cell receptor beta chains derived from one specimen sequenced in a study of blood T cells in healthy people across ages. The authors ran a second PCR of about 6 to 11 cycles using a sample-barcoded 5' primer and a J-beta primer mix. MiXCR, run by TCRdb on the 5' RACE reads, gives a single entry per CDR3 protein. The table has 850,000 to 950,000 distinct CDR3 sequences, 29% seen once; the top ten hold approximately 15%. The sequenced sample was blood. Receptor source: an elderly woman in good health.

On this clonotype itself: A much larger clone sits a single nucleotide away, making a read error possible. The chain recombines TRBV27 with TRBJ2-7; 8 bases match TRBD2. Trimming at V came to 3 bases and at J to 0 bases, leaving 4 bases not matched to a gene. There are 15 residues in the CDR3. Germline CDR1 reads MNHEY; CDR2 reads SMNVEV (reference sequence). The DNA for the CDR3 is TGTGCCAGCAGTTTGGTGCGGGGGGACTCCTACGAGCAGTACTTC. Translated, it gives CASSLVRGDSYEQYF.

This clonotype was picked up many times. CDR3 protein: CATARGLAGEQYF. The CDR3 DNA reads as TGTGCCACAGCACGGGGACTAGCGGGCGAGCAGTACTTC. This rearrangement joins TRBV10-3 to TRBJ2-7; 12 bases are shared with TRBD2. This CDR3 has 13 residues. The V and J ends lost 10 bases and 6 bases, in that order; junction bases with no gene match: 7. CDR1 is ENHRY and CDR2 is SYGVKD in the germline V gene.

This clonotype appeared a few times. The chain carries TRBV20-1 and TRBJ1-1; the D gene is possibly TRBD1 (5 bases). Deletions cut 0 bases from V and 2 bases from J, with 13 bases between. The germline CDR1 and CDR2 sequences are DFQATT and SNEGSKA (reference sequence). This CDR3 contains 15 residues. The CDR3, as DNA: TGCAGTGCTAGAGATAACAGGACTCCTAACACTGAAGCTTTCTTT. It translates to CSARDNRTPNTEAFF.

Points on this clonotype: This may come from a read error, since a much larger clone is one base off. The chain combines TRBV5-5 with TRBJ1-4; 10 bases are shared with TRBD1. Germline loops: CDR1 SGHKS, CDR2 YYEKEE (reference sequence). J was trimmed by 8 bases and V by 4 bases; bases with no gene match: 8. This CDR3 is 15 amino acids long. The CDR3 here is CASSPAGTGEEKLFF. Here the CDR3 DNA reads TGTGCCAGCAGCCCGGCCGGGACAGGGGAAGAAAAACTGTTTTTT.

This clonotype was detected a few times. V gene TRBV28 combines with J gene TRBJ2-7; perhaps TRBD1 as D (5 bases). This CDR3 is 12 amino acids long. The germline V and J ends were trimmed by 8 bases and 2 bases, with 10 bases remaining between them. Germline V gene data show CDR1 as MDHEN and CDR2 as SYDVKM. Written as DNA, the CDR3 is TGTGCCAGCGGGGCGTTGGCCTACGAGCAGTACTTC. It yields the protein CASGALAYEQYF.

The chain has TRBV30 and TRBJ2-5; 14 nucleotides line up with TRBD2. Germline lookup yields CDR1 GTSNPN and CDR2 SVGIG (reference sequence). CDR3 length: 19 residues. Germline trimming cut 2 bases from V and 4 bases from J; bases unmatched to any gene: 15. CDR3 DNA: TGTGCCTGGAGTCTCACCAGGACTAGCGGGGGGACGGGAGGAGAGACCCAGTACTTC. Translation: CAWSLTRTSGGTGGETQYF.

This clonotype occurred many times. The chain is built from TRBV12-3 or TRBV12-4 and TRBJ2-4, with TRBD1 identical over 7 bases. CDR3 length equals 15 residues. V lost 1 base to trimming and J lost 9 bases; unmatched junction nucleotides: 9. Here the CDR3 reads CASSLEGTVSSIQYF. The CDR3 nucleotides read TGTGCCAGCAGTTTAGAGGGGACAGTTAGTAGCATTCAGTACTTC.

As for this clonotype: A much larger clone lies one base from this, so it may be a read error. The chain has TRBV7-2 and TRBJ1-2, with 7 positions matching TRBD1. In germline, CDR1 is SGHTA, CDR2 FQGNSA. This CDR3 is 14 amino acids long. Losses at the gene ends were 4 bases for V and 4 bases for J; bases not matched to a gene: 6. CDR3 sequence reads: CASSYRDSSYGYTF. DNA of the CDR3: TGTGCCAGCAGCTACAGGGACAGTAGCTATGGCTACACCTTC.

This clonotype was seen ten or more times. The V and J genes are TRBV16 and TRBJ2-5; no definite D call. V dropped 0 bases and J dropped 1 base, with 6 bases sitting between them. CDR3 size: 14 residues. The germline CDR1 and CDR2 sequences are KGHSY and FQNENV. The DNA for the CDR3 is TGTGCCAGCAGCCAATCACCAGTCCAAGAGACCCAGTACTTC. It translates to CASSQSPVQETQYF.

To note about this clonotype: At one of its ends the junction is not consistent with the germline gene, which may arise from a read error. The chain recombines TRBV7-2 with TRBJ2-2, with D possibly called TRBD1 or TRBD2 (6 bases each). Germline CDR1 is SGHTA and CDR2 is FQGNSA. The CDR3 spans 15 residues. The CDR3 protein is CASRAGHLNAGELFF. CDR3 nucleotides: TGTGCCAGCAGGGCGGGACACTTGAACGCCGGGGAGCTGTTTTTT.

The chain joins TRBV11-2 to TRBJ2-5, with TRBD2 matching over 10 bases. V trimming: 1 base; J trimming: 5 bases; junction bases outside the gene matches: 7. This CDR3 comprises 16 residues. Germline CDR1 SGHAT, CDR2 FQNNGV. CDR3 sequence (DNA): TGTGCCAGCAGCTTAGGGGCTAGCGGGGGACGGGAGACCCAGTACTTC. Translation: CASSLGASGGRETQYF.

Concerning this clonotype: A much larger clone differs from this one at a single base, so this may be a read error. This chain links TRBV5-4 with TRBJ2-1; 7 bases match TRBD1. Germline V lookup: CDR1 SGHNT, CDR2 YYREEE (reference sequence). The length of the CDR3 is 14 residues. Here the CDR3 DNA reads TGTGCCAGCAGCTTGGTAGGGGGCTTCAATGAGCAGGTCTTC. It codes for CASSLVGGFNEQVF.

This clonotype has a handful of counts. V and J are TRBV9 and TRBJ2-1; tentative D call: TRBD2 (5 bases). V lost 3 bases and J lost 3, with 16 bases in between. This CDR3 contains 16 residues. CDR1 is SGDLS and CDR2 is YYNGEE in the germline V gene. DNA for the CDR3: TGTGCCAGCAGCGCCGACTACCGGTTGGGCTACAATGAGCAGTTCTTC. Residues: CASSADYRLGYNEQFF.

This chain uses TRBV7-2 with TRBJ1-1; no definite D call. Germline CDR1 reads SGHTA; CDR2 reads FQGNSA. This CDR3 comprises 13 residues. V lost 5 bases and J lost 11, with 18 bases in between. In DNA, the CDR3 is TGTGCCAGCAGCCCGACTCACCGGGTAGGGGCTTTCTTT. It is translated as CASSPTHRVGAFF. Drawing the rest from reference TRBV7-2 and TRBJ1-1, the complete variable domain is GAGVSQSPSNKVTEKGKDVELRCDPISGHTALYWYRQSLGQGLEFLIYFQGNSAPDKSGLPSDRFSAERTGGSVSTLTIQRTQQEDSAVYLCASSPTHRVGAFFGQGTRLTVV.

This chain links TRBV12-3 or TRBV12-4 with TRBJ2-3; 7 bases match TRBD2. This CDR3 is 15 amino acids long. Trimming removed 6 bases from V and 4 bases from J; junction bases left unmatched: 10. The CDR3 bases are TGTGCCAGCAGATCTCTAGCGGTGGGCTCAGATACGCAGTATTTT. Translation: CASRSLAVGSDTQYF.

This clonotype was found once. This chain links TRBV7-2 with TRBJ1-1, with D unresolved. V lost 1 base and J 3 bases, leaving 9 bases between the germline ends. This CDR3 contains 14 residues. In germline, CDR1 is SGHTA, CDR2 FQGNSA. CDR3 sequence reads: CASSLGEGHTEAFF. The CDR3 coding sequence is TGTGCCAGCAGCTTAGGTGAGGGCCACACTGAAGCTTTCTTT.

This clonotype was detected ten times or more. The chain combines TRBV6-2 or TRBV6-3 with TRBJ2-1; 10 nucleotides match TRBD1. Germline V gene sequence: CDR1 MNHEY, CDR2 SVGEGT. The V and J ends lost 2 bases and 5 bases, in that order; junction bases with no gene match: 6. The CDR3 is 16 amino acids. CDR3 DNA: TGTGCCAGCAGTTACCCGGGACAGGGGTGGAACAATGAGCAGTTCTTC. Amino acid sequence: CASSYPGQGWNNEQFF.

This chain connects TRBV27 to TRBJ1-1, with TRBD1 identical over 9 bases. There are 15 residues in the CDR3. Per germline, CDR1 MNHEY and CDR2 SMNVEV (reference sequence). Germline trimming cut 3 bases from V and 4 bases from J; bases unmatched to any gene: 6. The CDR3 sequence: CASSFKGQGPTEAFF. The DNA of the CDR3 is TGTGCCAGCAGTTTTAAGGGACAGGGTCCCACTGAAGCTTTCTTT.

In this sample, this clonotype turned up many times. The chain combines TRBV3-1 with TRBJ1-2; 7 bases match TRBD1. J was trimmed by 7 bases and V by 8 bases; bases with no gene match: 10. The CDR3 sequence is 13 residues long. The germline CDR1 and CDR2 sequences are LGHDT and YNNKEL (reference sequence). Written as DNA, the CDR3 is TGTGCCAGCCGAAACCGACAGGGCGGTGGCTACACCTTC. Protein: CASRNRQGGGYTF. Drawing the rest from reference TRBV3-1 and TRBJ1-2, the complete variable domain is DTAVSQTPKYLVTQMGNDKSIKCEQNLGHDTMYWYKQDSKKFLKIMFSYNNKELIINETVPNRFSPKSPDKAHLNLHINSLELGDSAVYFCASRNRQGGGYTFGSGTRLTVV.

This clonotype was detected only a few times. Just one base apart from a much larger clone, this may be a read error. V usage is TRBV7-8 and J usage is TRBJ1-6; 8 bases align to TRBD1. Trimming at V came to 2 bases and at J to 10 bases, leaving 7 bases not matched to a gene. The CDR3 totals 15 residues. Germline V gene sequence: CDR1 SGHVS, CDR2 FQNEAQ. The CDR3 DNA reads TGTGCCAGCAGCTTAACGGACAGGGTACGGTCACCCCTCCACTTT. It yields the protein CASSLTDRVRSPLHF.

CDR3 sequence reads: CASSENRGIEKLFF. CDR3 sequence (DNA): TGTGCCAGCAGTGAGAACAGGGGTATTGAAAAACTGTTTTTT. V is TRBV27 and J is TRBJ1-4, with 7 bases aligning to TRBD1. The CDR3 extends over 14 amino acids. V shed 5 bases and J 7 bases; nucleotides not matched to a gene: 7. Germline CDR1 and CDR2: MNHEY and SMNVEV (reference sequence). Drawing the rest from reference TRBV27 and TRBJ1-4, the complete variable domain is EAQVTQNPRYLITVTGKKLTVTCSQNMNHEYMSWYRQDPGLGLRQIYYSMNVEVTDKGDVPEGYKVSRKEKRNFPLILESPSPNQTSLYFCASSENRGIEKLFFGSGTQLSVL.

The chain links TRBV13 to TRBJ2-7; 8 bases match TRBD1. This CDR3 comprises 17 residues. Trimming took 0 bases from V and 10 from J; bases not matched to a gene: 17. Germline lookup yields CDR1 PRHDT and CDR2 FYEKMQ (reference sequence). The CDR3 region is CASSLGLSWDRQEAQYF. The CDR3 nucleotides are TGTGCCAGCAGCTTAGGCCTGTCGTGGGACAGGCAAGAGGCCCAGTACTTC.

This clonotype was picked up many times. The chain uses TRBV12-3 or TRBV12-4 and TRBJ2-7; D is unresolved. V lost 3 bases and J 1 base, leaving 10 bases between the germline ends. The CDR3 consists of 14 residues. This chain's CDR3 is CASSFRQQSYEQYF. The CDR3 DNA reads TGTGCCAGCAGTTTTAGGCAGCAATCCTACGAGCAGTACTTC.

This clonotype has at least ten counts. The chain has TRBV11-2 and TRBJ2-5, with no clear D. The V end lost 1 base, the J end lost 7 bases, and 13 bases lay between the germline ends. The CDR3 is made up of 14 amino acids. CDR1 is SGHAT, CDR2 FQNNGV, per germline. The DNA of the CDR3 is TGTGCCAGCAGCTTAGCGGGCAGTTCGGGGACCCAGTACTTC. As protein: CASSLAGSSGTQYF.

With regard to this clonotype: Just one base apart from a much larger clone, this may be a read error. J is TRBJ2-7 and V is TRBV6-6; D unclear. CDR3 length: 15 residues. The V end was cut by 5 bases, the J end by 6 bases, with 20 bases between. Per germline, CDR1 MNHNY and CDR2 SVGAGI (reference sequence). The CDR3 bases are TGTGCCAGCAGTAGAGTGACATCCACAAGAACCGAGCAGTACTTC. Translation gives CASSRVTSTRTEQYF.

This chain uses TRBV6-2 or TRBV6-3 with TRBJ2-3; 7 bases are a match to TRBD1. The CDR3 extends over 16 amino acids. Germline CDR1 and CDR2: MNHEY and SVGEGT. The V gene end was trimmed by 5 bases and the J gene end by 1 base; junction bases not matched to a gene: 9. The DNA of the CDR3 is TGTGCCAGCAGTATGACAGGGAGTAAGGGCACAGATACGCAGTATTTT. Encoded protein: CASSMTGSKGTDTQYF.

V usage is TRBV29-1 and J usage is TRBJ2-1; a possible D gene is TRBD2 (5 bases). The V end was cut by 3 bases, the J end by 6 bases, with 18 bases between. The CDR3 length is 15 residues. CDR1 is SQVTM, CDR2 ANQGSEA, per germline. CDR3 DNA: TGCAGCGTTGACGGGGATCGAAGCCTCTCCAATGAGCAGTTCTTC. The encoded protein is CSVDGDRSLSNEQFF.